This T cell receptor beta chain was profiled in a study of cytomegalovirus exposure and HLA in healthy donors. PCR primers comprised 60 Vbeta and 13 Jbeta primers. Profiled with immunoSEQ multiplex PCR; TCRdb holds only in-frame clones, not every one. The profile shows approximately 82,000 clones, about two thirds of them singletons. This CDR3 is built from 15 residues. V lost 3 bases to trimming and J lost 1 base, with 10 bases between them. Germline V gene sequence: CDR1 LNHDA, CDR2 SQIVND (reference sequence). The table lists this clone with a few counts. The antigen is unknown. Broader study findings: HLA-A and HLA-B allele assignments for most subjects were reportedly predicted accurately using TCR beta sequences. A later analysis linked a missense DCLRE1C variant to TCR beta V- and J-gene trimming. An assumption of roughly uniform sequencing depth across donors underlay the presence/absence analyses.

The TCR was taken from a woman in her twenties or thirties in good health and CMV-seropositive. The specimen sequenced was PBMCs. The chain has TRBV19 and TRBJ2-1; tentatively, D is TRBD1 (6 bases). CDR3 in amino acids: CASSIGQPSYNEQFF. CDR3 coding DNA: TGTGCCAGTAGTATTGGACAGCCGTCCTACAATGAGCAGTTCTTC. The full variable domain, completed using reference TRBV19 and TRBJ2-1, is DGGITQSPKYLFRKEGQNVTLSCEQNLNHDAMYWYRQDPGQGLRLIYYSQIVNDFQKGDIAEGYSVSREKKESFPLTVTSAQKNPTAFYLCASSIGQPSYNEQFFGPGTRLTVL.